This T cell receptor (beta chain) originates from a study of T cells after yellow fever vaccination. Overall study context: Those fractions that held only low numbers of cells were prepared using the SMART-Seq v4 Ultra Low Input RNA kit. Findings and caveats of the study: Secondary responses were weaker yet peaked faster, day 5 versus 15. Contaminating bulk clonotypes could be abundant in FACS-sorted repertoires.

In regard to this clonotype: Its antigen is unidentified.

TCR cDNA, made by 5'RACE template switching, carried an added universal primer site and UMIs. TCRdb processed the 5' RACE reads anew with MiXCR; each CDR3 protein has one entry. The sample includes about 510,000 distinct CDR3 sequences, roughly 22% of them seen just once. CDR1 is DFQATT, CDR2 SNEGSKA, per germline (reference sequence). The CDR3 is 14 residues long. V was clipped by 3 bases and J by 2 bases, with 12 bases between them. The TCR originated in a man younger than 30 who received the YFV17D yellow fever vaccine. The sample here was PBMCs, taken more than 20 days after the first yellow fever vaccination. The chain employs TRBV20-1 and TRBJ2-3; D is undetermined. The CDR3 reads CSASLQLLTDTQYF. CDR3 nucleotide sequence: TGCAGTGCTAGTTTGCAGCTACTCACAGATACGCAGTATTTT.